What follows are 14 T cell receptor beta chains derived from one specimen sequenced in a study of T cell responses to AZD1222 COVID-19 vaccine. The repertoire was sequenced with immunoSEQ multiplex PCR; TCRdb's copy has only in-frame clones and lacks some. The sample carries just over 150,000 clones, less than 90% recorded once. The source material was peripheral blood, sampled after recovery from COVID-19. These receptors all come from an adult who had recovered from COVID-19.

The chain links TRBV5-1 to TRBJ2-1; D assignment may be TRBD1 or TRBD2 (5 bases each). V lost 5 bases, J lost 8 bases, and 17 bases lay in between. Germline V gives CDR1 SGHRS, CDR2 YFSETQ. This CDR3 has 14 amino acids. CDR3 DNA sequence: TGCGCCAGCAGGGGTCGGGGCCCCAGGGATGAGCAGTTCTTC. It yields the protein CASRGRGPRDEQFF.

V usage is TRBV20-1 and J usage is TRBJ2-7; D is undetermined. V was pared by 0 bases and J by 7 bases, with 7 bases between. The CDR3 is 11 residues long. Germline V gene data show CDR1 as DFQATT and CDR2 as SNEGSKA (reference sequence). The CDR3 DNA sequence: TGCAGTGCTAGAGAGATGAGGGAGCAGTACTTC. This encodes CSAREMREQYF.

This chain uses TRBV14 with TRBJ2-1, with D possibly TRBD2 on 5 matching bases. With 4 bases removed from V and 3 bases from J, the gap between germline ends came to 7 bases. The CDR3 runs 13 residues. Germline CDR1 reads SGHDN; CDR2 reads FVKESK. The CDR3 protein is CASSPGNYNEQFF. CDR3 DNA: TGTGCCAGCAGCCCGGGGAACTACAATGAGCAGTTCTTC. Variable domain in full (rest from reference TRBV14 and TRBJ2-1): EAGVTQFPSHSVIEKGQTVTLRCDPISGHDNLYWYRRVMGKEIKFLLHFVKESKQDESGMPNNRFLAERTGGTYSTLKVQPAELEDSGVYFCASSPGNYNEQFFGPGTRLTVL.

The chain links TRBV5-1 to TRBJ2-7, with TRBD1 matching 9 bases. V trimming: 4 bases; J trimming: 0 bases; junction bases outside the gene matches: 8. Per the germline V gene, CDR1 is SGHRS and CDR2 is YFSETQ. The CDR3 contains 16 residues. The chain's CDR3 is CASSPLGDRDSYEQYF. CDR3 nucleotide sequence: TGCGCCAGCAGCCCGCTGGGGGACAGGGACTCCTACGAGCAGTACTTC.

The chain recombines TRBV5-6 with TRBJ2-5; D could derive from TRBD1 or TRBD2 (5 bases each). Looked up from germline, CDR1 is SGHDT and CDR2 is YYEEEE. V lost 0 bases and J lost 0, with 6 bases in between. The CDR3 runs 14 residues. The CDR3 bases are TGTGCCAGCAGCTTGGGGGGGAACCAAGAGACCCAGTACTTC. It translates to CASSLGGNQETQYF.

The chain recombines TRBV11-2 with TRBJ1-1; tentatively, D is TRBD1 (5 bases). This CDR3 is built from 11 residues. Germline V lookup: CDR1 SGHAT, CDR2 FQNNGV. Trimming pared 8 bases from V and 8 bases from J, leaving 12 bases between. CDR3 bases: TGTGCCAGCCGGGGACTCTCAGAAGCTTTCTTT. Protein sequence: CASRGLSEAFF.

The rearrangement uses TRBV10-2 and TRBJ1-5; no reliable D call. V lost 8 bases and J lost 0, with 8 bases in between. This CDR3 is 13 amino acids long. From germline, CDR1 is WSHSY and CDR2 SAAADI. CDR3 in DNA: TGCGCCAGCTCTAGGAATAGCAATCAGCCCCAGCATTTT. This gives the protein CASSRNSNQPQHF.

This chain links TRBV9 with TRBJ2-3; D is unresolved. CDR1 is SGDLS, CDR2 YYNGEE, per germline. V lost 0 bases and J 0 bases, leaving 8 bases between the germline ends. There are 15 residues in the CDR3. The CDR3 nucleotides read TGTGCCAGCAGCGTAGTCTCCGCTAGCACAGATACGCAGTATTTT. Translation: CASSVVSASTDTQYF.

This chain uses TRBV9 with TRBJ2-3, with 13 bases lining up with TRBD2. Germline V gives CDR1 SGDLS, CDR2 YYNGEE. CDR3 length equals 16 residues. The ends lost 4 bases at V and 4 bases at J; junction bases unmatched: 6. The CDR3 coding sequence is TGTGCCAGCAGCTCCCCCGGACTAGCGGGGGCAGATACGCAGTATTTT. Amino acid sequence: CASSSPGLAGADTQYF. Complete variable domain (other parts from reference TRBV9 and TRBJ2-3): DSGVTQTPKHLITATGQRVTLRCSPRSGDLSVYWYQQSLDQGLQFLIQYYNGEERAKGNILERFSAQQFPDLHSELNLSSLELGDSALYFCASSSPGLAGADTQYFGPGTRLTVL.

The V gene is TRBV5-4, the J gene TRBJ1-2, with 7 bases identical to TRBD1. V lost 0 bases, J lost 6 bases, and 8 bases stayed unmatched. CDR1 SGHNT and CDR2 YYREEE come from the germline V gene (reference sequence). This CDR3 comprises 15 residues. DNA of the CDR3: TGTGCCAGCAGCTTGGCCGAAGGGGGCGGACATGGCTACACCTTC. It yields the protein CASSLAEGGGHGYTF.

The gene calls are TRBV27 and TRBJ2-2; 7 positions match TRBD2. The CDR3 is 16 residues long. Germline CDR1 reads MNHEY; CDR2 reads SMNVEV (reference sequence). J lost 3 bases, V lost 4 bases, and 8 bases had no gene match. CDR3 in DNA: TGTGCCAGCAGTTACTCCCTAGCGGCATACACCGGGGAGCTGTTTTTT. It specifies CASSYSLAAYTGELFF.

This chain joins TRBV3-1 (or the pseudogene TRBV3-2) and TRBJ2-6; possibly TRBD2 for D (5 bases). The germline gives CDR1 LGHDT, CDR2 YNNKEL (reference sequence). V gave up 3 bases and J gave up 0 bases, with 18 bases separating them. This CDR3 region has 19 residues. CDR3 in amino acids: CASSHAWGMGSSGANVLTF. The CDR3 region has the DNA TGTGCCAGCAGCCATGCTTGGGGTATGGGGAGCTCTGGGGCCAACGTCCTGACTTTC.

The V and J genes are TRBV7-3 and TRBJ2-1; the D gene could be TRBD1 or TRBD2 (5 bases each). V lost 7 bases and J lost 9, with 16 bases in between. In germline, CDR1 is SGHTA, CDR2 FQGTGA. This CDR3 has 13 residues. The CDR3 DNA is TGTGCCAGCAAGGGGCAGGGCGAGGGTGAGCAGTTCTTC. It encodes CASKGQGEGEQFF. Filled out from reference TRBV7-3 and TRBJ2-1, the complete variable domain reads GAGVSQTPSNKVTEKGKYVELRCDPISGHTALYWYRQSLGQGPEFLIYFQGTGAADDSGLPNDRFFAVRPEGSVSTLKIQRTERGDSAVYLCASKGQGEGEQFFGPGTRLTVL.

This chain links TRBV4-1 with TRBJ2-7; TRBD2 is a possible D gene (5 bases). Trimming removed 4 bases from V and 4 bases from J, with 14 bases in between. Germline loops: CDR1 MGHRA, CDR2 YSYEKL. CDR3 length: 14 residues. The CDR3 nucleotides read TGCGCCAGCAGCCGAAGGACGGAGGCGTACGAGCAGTACTTC. This encodes CASSRRTEAYEQYF.